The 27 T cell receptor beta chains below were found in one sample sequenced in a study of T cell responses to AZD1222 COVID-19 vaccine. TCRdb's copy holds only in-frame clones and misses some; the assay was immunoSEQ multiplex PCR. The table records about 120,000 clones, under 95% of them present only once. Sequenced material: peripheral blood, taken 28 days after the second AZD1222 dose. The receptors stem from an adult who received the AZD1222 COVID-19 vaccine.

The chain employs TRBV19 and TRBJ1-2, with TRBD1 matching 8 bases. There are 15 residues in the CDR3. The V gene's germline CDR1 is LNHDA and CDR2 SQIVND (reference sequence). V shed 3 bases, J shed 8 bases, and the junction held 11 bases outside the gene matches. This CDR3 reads CASSISSRGPEGYTF. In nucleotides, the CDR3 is TGTGCCAGTAGTATCTCTTCCAGGGGGCCAGAGGGCTACACCTTC.

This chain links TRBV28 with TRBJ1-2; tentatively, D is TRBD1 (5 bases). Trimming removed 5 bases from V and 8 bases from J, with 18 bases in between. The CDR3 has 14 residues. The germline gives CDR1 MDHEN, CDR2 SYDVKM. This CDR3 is CASSPQDILGGYTF. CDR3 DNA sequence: TGTGCCAGCAGTCCCCAGGACATACTGGGGGGCTACACCTTC.

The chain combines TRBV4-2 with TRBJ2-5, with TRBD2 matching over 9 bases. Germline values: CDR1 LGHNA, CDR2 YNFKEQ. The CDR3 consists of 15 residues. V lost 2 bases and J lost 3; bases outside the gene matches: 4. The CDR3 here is CASSQPSGKEETQYF. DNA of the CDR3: TGTGCCAGCAGCCAACCTAGCGGGAAGGAAGAGACCCAGTACTTC.

The CDR3 DNA is TGTGCCAGCAGCGCAGACCCATATGGCAATCAGCCCCAGCATTTT. It yields the protein CASSADPYGNQPQHF. V gene TRBV6-5 combines with J gene TRBJ1-5; no reliable D call. CDR3 length: 15 residues. The germline V gene encodes CDR1 MNHEY and CDR2 SVGAGI. V lost 6 bases and J lost 2, with 14 bases in between.

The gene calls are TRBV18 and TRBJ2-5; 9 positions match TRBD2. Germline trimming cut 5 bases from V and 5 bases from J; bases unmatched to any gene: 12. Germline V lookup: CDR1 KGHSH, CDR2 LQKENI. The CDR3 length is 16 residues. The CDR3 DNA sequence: TGTGCCAGCTCAATGACTAGCGGTCAAGGAGGGGAGACCCAGTACTTC. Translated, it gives CASSMTSGQGGETQYF.

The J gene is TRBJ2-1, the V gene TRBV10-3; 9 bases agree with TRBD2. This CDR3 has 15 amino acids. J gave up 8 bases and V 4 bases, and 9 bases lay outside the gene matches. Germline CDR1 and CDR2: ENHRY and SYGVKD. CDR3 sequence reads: CAISAPGLADHEQFF. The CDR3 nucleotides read TGTGCCATCAGTGCCCCGGGACTAGCCGACCATGAGCAGTTCTTC.

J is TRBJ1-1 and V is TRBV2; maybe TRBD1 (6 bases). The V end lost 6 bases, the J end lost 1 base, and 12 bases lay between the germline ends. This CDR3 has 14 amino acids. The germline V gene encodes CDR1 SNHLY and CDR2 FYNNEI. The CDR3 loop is CASSEQGPNTEAFF. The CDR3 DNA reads TGTGCCAGCAGCGAACAGGGTCCGAACACTGAAGCTTTCTTT.

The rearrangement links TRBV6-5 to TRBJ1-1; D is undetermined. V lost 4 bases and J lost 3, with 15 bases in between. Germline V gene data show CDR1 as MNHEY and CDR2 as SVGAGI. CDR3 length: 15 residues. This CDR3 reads CASSSRMGDHTEAFF. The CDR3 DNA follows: TGTGCCAGCAGTTCTCGCATGGGCGATCACACTGAAGCTTTCTTT.

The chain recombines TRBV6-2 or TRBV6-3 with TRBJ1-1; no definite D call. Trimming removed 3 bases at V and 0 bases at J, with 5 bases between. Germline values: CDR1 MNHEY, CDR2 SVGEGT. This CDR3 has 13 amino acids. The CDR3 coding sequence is TGTGCCAGCAGTTATACCATGAACACTGAAGCTTTCTTT. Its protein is CASSYTMNTEAFF.

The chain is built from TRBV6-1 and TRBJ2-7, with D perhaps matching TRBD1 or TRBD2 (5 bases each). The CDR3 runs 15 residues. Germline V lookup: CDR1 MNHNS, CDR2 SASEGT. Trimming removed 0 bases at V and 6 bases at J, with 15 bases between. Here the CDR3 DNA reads TGTGCCAGCAGTGAAGCTCCGGGACCTCGGGGCGAGCAGTACTTC. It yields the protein CASSEAPGPRGEQYF.

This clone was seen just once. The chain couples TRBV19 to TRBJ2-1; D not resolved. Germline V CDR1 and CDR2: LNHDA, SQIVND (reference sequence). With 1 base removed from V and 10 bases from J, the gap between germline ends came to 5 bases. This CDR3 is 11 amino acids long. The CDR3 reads CASSIAREQFF. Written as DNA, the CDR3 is TGTGCCAGTAGTATAGCTAGGGAGCAGTTCTTC.

The DNA of the CDR3 is TGTGCCAGCAGCCAAGATCTCGGTAGCGGGCTGGGGACAGATACGCAGTATTTT. Translation gives CASSQDLGSGLGTDTQYF. V gene TRBV3-1 (or the pseudogene TRBV3-2) combines with J gene TRBJ2-3; 7 bases map to TRBD2. Germline CDR1 and CDR2: LGHDT and YNNKEL (reference sequence). The J segment lost 3 bases and the V segment lost 0 bases, leaving 12 bases of the junction unmatched. CDR3 length equals 18 residues.

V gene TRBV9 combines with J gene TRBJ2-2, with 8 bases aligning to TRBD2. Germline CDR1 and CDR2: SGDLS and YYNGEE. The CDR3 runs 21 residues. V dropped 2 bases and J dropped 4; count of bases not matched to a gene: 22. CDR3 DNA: TGTGCCAGCAGCGTCGATCGCACCACGACTAGCGCGCAATCTTTCACCGGGGAGCTGTTTTTT. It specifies CASSVDRTTTSAQSFTGELFF.

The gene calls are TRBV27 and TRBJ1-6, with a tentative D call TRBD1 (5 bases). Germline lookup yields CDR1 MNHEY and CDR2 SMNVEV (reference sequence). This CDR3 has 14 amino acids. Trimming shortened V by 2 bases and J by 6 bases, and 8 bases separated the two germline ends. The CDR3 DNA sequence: TGTGCCAGCAGTTTACAGGGATCTAATTCACCCCTCCACTTT. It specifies CASSLQGSNSPLHF.

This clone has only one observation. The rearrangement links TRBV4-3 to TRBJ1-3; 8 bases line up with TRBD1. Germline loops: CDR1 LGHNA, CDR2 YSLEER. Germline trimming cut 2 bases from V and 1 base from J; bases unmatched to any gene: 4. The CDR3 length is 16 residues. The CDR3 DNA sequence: TGCGCCAGCAGCCAAACTCGGACAGGGTCTGGAAACACCATATATTTT. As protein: CASSQTRTGSGNTIYF.

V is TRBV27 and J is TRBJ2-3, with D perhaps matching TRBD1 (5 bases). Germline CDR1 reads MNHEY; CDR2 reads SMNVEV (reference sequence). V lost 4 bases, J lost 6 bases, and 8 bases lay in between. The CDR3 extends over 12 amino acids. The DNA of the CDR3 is TGTGCCAGCAGTTCCTCAGGGGATACGCAGTATTTT. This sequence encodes CASSSSGDTQYF.

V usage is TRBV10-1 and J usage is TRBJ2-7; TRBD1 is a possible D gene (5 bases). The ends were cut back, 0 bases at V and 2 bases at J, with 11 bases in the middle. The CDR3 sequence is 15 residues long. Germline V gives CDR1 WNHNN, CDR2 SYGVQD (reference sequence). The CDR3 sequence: CASSESQGTTYEQYF. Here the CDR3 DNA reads TGCGCCAGCAGTGAGTCCCAGGGAACCACCTACGAGCAGTACTTC.

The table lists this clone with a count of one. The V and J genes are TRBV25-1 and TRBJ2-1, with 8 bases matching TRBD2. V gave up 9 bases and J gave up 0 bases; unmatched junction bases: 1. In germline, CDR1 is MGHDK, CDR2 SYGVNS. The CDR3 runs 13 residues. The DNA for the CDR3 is TGTGCCAGTACTAGCGGCTCCTACAATGAGCAGTTCTTC. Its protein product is CASTSGSYNEQFF.

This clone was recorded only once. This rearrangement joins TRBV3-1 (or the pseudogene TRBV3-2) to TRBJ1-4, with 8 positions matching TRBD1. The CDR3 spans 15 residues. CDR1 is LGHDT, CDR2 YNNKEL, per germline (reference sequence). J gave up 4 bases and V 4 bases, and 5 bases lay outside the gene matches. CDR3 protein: CASSLRTGINEKLFF. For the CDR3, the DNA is TGTGCCAGCAGCCTGCGGACAGGGATTAATGAAAAACTGTTTTTT.

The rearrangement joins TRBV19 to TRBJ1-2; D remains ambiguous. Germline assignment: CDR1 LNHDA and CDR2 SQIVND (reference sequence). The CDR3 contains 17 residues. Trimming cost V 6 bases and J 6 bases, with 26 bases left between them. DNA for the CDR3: TGTGCCAGTAGCCCCTCCGGGTCCCTCCTCGATATCCATGGCTACACCTTC. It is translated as CASSPSGSLLDIHGYTF.

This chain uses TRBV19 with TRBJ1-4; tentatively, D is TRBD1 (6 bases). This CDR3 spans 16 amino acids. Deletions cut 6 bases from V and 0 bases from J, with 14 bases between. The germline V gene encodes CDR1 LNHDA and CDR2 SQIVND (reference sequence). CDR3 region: CASSMLAGATNEKLFF. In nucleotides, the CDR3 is TGTGCCAGTAGCATGTTGGCAGGGGCAACTAATGAAAAACTGTTTTTT.

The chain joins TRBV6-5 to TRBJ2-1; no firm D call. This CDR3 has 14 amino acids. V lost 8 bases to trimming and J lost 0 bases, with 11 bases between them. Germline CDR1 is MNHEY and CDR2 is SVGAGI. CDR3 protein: CASSRLSSYNEQFF. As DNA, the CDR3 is TGTGCCAGCTCGAGGCTGAGCTCCTACAATGAGCAGTTCTTC.

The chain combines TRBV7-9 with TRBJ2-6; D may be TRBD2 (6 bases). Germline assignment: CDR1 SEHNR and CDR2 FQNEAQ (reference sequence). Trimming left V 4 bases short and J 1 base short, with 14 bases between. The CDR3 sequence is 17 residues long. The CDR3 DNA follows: TGTGCCAGCAGCTCCAGTGGGGGGATATCTGGGGCCAACGTCCTGACTTTC. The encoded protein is CASSSSGGISGANVLTF. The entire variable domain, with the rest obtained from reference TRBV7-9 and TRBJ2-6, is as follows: DTGVSQNPRHKITKRGQNVTFRCDPISEHNRLYWYRQTLGQGPEFLTYFQNEAQLEKSRLLSDRFSAERPKGSFSTLEIQRTEQGDSAMYLCASSSSGGISGANVLTFGAGSRLTVL.

The CDR3 nucleotides read TGTGCCAGCTCGATGGTAGGGGCGAGGAGTGAAAAACTGTTTTTT. It encodes CASSMVGARSEKLFF. The rearrangement joins TRBV27 to TRBJ1-4; D may be TRBD1 (5 bases). Germline V lookup: CDR1 MNHEY, CDR2 SMNVEV (reference sequence). Between the trimmed V and J ends, which lost 8 bases and 7 bases, there was a span of 20 bases. The CDR3 extends over 15 amino acids. Filled out from reference TRBV27 and TRBJ1-4, the complete variable domain reads EAQVTQNPRYLITVTGKKLTVTCSQNMNHEYMSWYRQDPGLGLRQIYYSMNVEVTDKGDVPEGYKVSRKEKRNFPLILESPSPNQTSLYFCASSMVGARSEKLFFGSGTQLSVL.

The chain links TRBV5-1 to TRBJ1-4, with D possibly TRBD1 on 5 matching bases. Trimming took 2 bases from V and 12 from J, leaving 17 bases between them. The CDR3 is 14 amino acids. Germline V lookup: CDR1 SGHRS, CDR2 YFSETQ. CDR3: CASSLGTLGFELFF. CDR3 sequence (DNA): TGCGCCAGCAGCTTAGGGACCCTGGGTTTTGAACTGTTTTTT. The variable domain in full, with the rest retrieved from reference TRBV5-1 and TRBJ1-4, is KAGVTQTPRYLIKTRGQQVTLSCSPISGHRSVSWYQQTPGQGLQFLFEYFSETQRNKGNFPGRFSGRQFSNSRSEMNVSTLELGDSALYLCASSLGTLGFELFFGSGTQLSVL.

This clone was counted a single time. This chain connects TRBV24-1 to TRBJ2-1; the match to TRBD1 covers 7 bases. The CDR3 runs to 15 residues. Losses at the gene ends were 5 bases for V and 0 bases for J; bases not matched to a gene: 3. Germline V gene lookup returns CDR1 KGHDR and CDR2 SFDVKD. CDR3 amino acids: CATSGWDSSYNEQFF. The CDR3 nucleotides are TGTGCCACCAGTGGATGGGACAGCTCCTACAATGAGCAGTTCTTC.

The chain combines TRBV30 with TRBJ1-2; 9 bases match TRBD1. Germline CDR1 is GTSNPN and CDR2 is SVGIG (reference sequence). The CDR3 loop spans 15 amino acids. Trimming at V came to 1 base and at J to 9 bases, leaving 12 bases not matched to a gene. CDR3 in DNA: TGTGCCTGGAGTGGACAGGGGGATTTCGTCAGGAGCTACACCTTC. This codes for CAWSGQGDFVRSYTF.